This TCR beta chain was found in a study of T cells in Graves' hyperthyroidism and ophthalmopathy. Study details: Peripheral blood was obtained at initial diagnosis, preceding any treatment.

Germline V gives CDR1 SGHRS, CDR2 YFSETQ. There are 16 residues in the CDR3. V lost 0 bases to trimming and J lost 4 bases, with 14 bases between them. General study findings and limits: Before onset, ophthalmopathy was predicted by the model a median roughly 6.4 months earlier.

This clonotype was detected many times. Its antigen is not identified. Amplification of TCR beta CDR3 regions was performed using RNA transcripts as template. The primer set for the first-round RT-PCR of the TCR CDR3 was HTBI. In TCRdb, the multiplex PCR reads were re-called with MiXCR into one record per CDR3 protein. Of approximately 370,000 distinct CDR3 sequences in the sample, approximately 18% were seen once. The material sequenced was blood. This chain uses TRBV5-1 with TRBJ2-1; a possible D gene is TRBD1 (5 bases). The sequence was collected from a woman in her thirties with Graves' hyperthyroidism that later progressed to Graves' ophthalmopathy. In DNA form, the CDR3 reads TGCGCCAGCAGCTTGGCCTCTTCAGGGTTATACAATGAGCAGTTCTTC. It translates to CASSLASSGLYNEQFF.